This T cell receptor beta chain was profiled in a study of T cell responses to AZD1222 COVID-19 vaccine. The CDR3 contains 15 residues. Germline CDR1 is SEHNR and CDR2 is FQNEAQ (reference sequence). J lost 10 bases, V lost 5 bases, and 11 bases had no gene match. Concerning this clone: Its antigen is not identified.

Study-wide points: Regions 160-218 and 743-854 dominated among vaccine-associated CD4 TCRs spanning spike. Spike-specific TCR breadth and depth both grew after two AZD1222 doses. Sampling captured repertoires only after the peak T cell response. Baseline seropositivity occurred in only a handful of AZD1222 recipients.

The data were produced by immunoSEQ multiplex PCR, yet TCRdb's version contains in-frame clones alone and is incomplete. This sample has tens of thousands of clones, with about 89% found just once. The source of this sequence is an adult who received the AZD1222 COVID-19 vaccine. The material was peripheral blood, obtained 28 days after the second AZD1222 dose. The chain recombines TRBV7-9 with TRBJ1-6; 7 bases are shared with TRBD1. The CDR3 region has the DNA TGTGCCAGCAGCCATCCCGACAGGGAAGGATCACCCCTCCACTTT. It encodes CASSHPDREGSPLHF.